This entry lists 21 T cell receptor beta chains sequenced from one sample in a study of T-cell memory formation after mild COVID-19 (dated by TCRdb to about 2021). Libraries were made using 5' RACE. Sequencing relied on an Illumina NovaSeq 6000. TCRdb redid the processing of the public reads, applying fastp at Q25 and MiXCR, and retained in-frame beta chains. Records with the same CDR3 protein are collapsed into one entry carrying the most frequent genes and DNA. The sample records about 130,000 distinct CDR3 sequences, about 17% of which are singletons. The ten largest clones take up 5% to 5.5% of the sample. Specimen: PBMCs or a T cell subset sorted from them (not recorded which). The receptors shown here come from a man aged 18 to 29 who had mild COVID-19 (a few samples of this study predate the infection). The sample titles of this study are shuffled in the database, so cell type and time point are left out; the donor was told from shared clones.

This clonotype was observed once. This chain connects TRBV7-2 to TRBJ2-7; TRBD1 or TRBD2 may be the D gene (5 bases each). The V end lost 4 bases, the J end lost 2 bases, and 15 bases lay between the germline ends. The CDR3 has 15 amino acids. The V gene's germline CDR1 is SGHTA and CDR2 FQGNSA. The CDR3 sequence: CASSYSGTEAYEQYF. The CDR3 DNA is TGTGCCAGCAGCTACTCCGGGACGGAAGCCTACGAGCAGTACTTC.

This clonotype was picked up a small number of times. The V and J genes are TRBV20-1 and TRBJ1-1, with no clear D. Trimming pared 0 bases from V and 1 base from J, leaving 9 bases between. This CDR3 is 14 amino acids long. From germline, CDR1 is DFQATT and CDR2 SNEGSKA (reference sequence). The CDR3 sequence is CSARDPSRNTEAFF. CDR3 nucleotide sequence: TGCAGTGCTAGAGATCCGAGTAGGAACACTGAAGCTTTCTTT.

This chain links TRBV10-3 with TRBJ1-2; 9 bases fit TRBD1. CDR1 and CDR2 (germline): ENHRY, SYGVKD. The CDR3 contains 14 residues. Trimming took 3 bases from V and 6 from J; bases not matched to a gene: 5. CDR3 sequence reads: CAISELDRGNGYTF. CDR3 sequence (DNA): TGTGCCATCAGTGAACTGGACAGGGGTAATGGCTACACCTTC.

This chain connects TRBV6-6 to TRBJ1-1; 7 bases match TRBD1. V was clipped by 6 bases and J by 0 bases; unmatched bases: 7. The CDR3 consists of 15 residues. CDR1 MNHNY and CDR2 SVGAGI come from the germline V gene (reference sequence). The CDR3 DNA follows: TGTGCCAGCAGCCTCAGGACAGGCATGAACACTGAAGCTTTCTTT. Protein sequence: CASSLRTGMNTEAFF.

The chain couples TRBV18 to TRBJ1-5; D possibly corresponds to TRBD1 (5 bases). Trimming pared 5 bases from V and 3 bases from J, leaving 8 bases between. Germline assignment: CDR1 KGHSH and CDR2 LQKENI. CDR3 length equals 13 residues. CDR3 DNA sequence: TGTGCCAGCTCAGGGGCCTTCAATCAGCCCCAGCATTTT. Residues: CASSGAFNQPQHF.

V is TRBV6-2 or TRBV6-3 and J is TRBJ2-3; 7 bases align to TRBD1. The CDR3 length is 13 residues. Germline loops: CDR1 MNHEY, CDR2 SVGEGT. J was trimmed by 0 bases and V by 8 bases; bases with no gene match: 2. CDR3 residues: CASETGSTDTQYF. CDR3 DNA: TGTGCCAGCGAGACAGGGAGCACAGATACGCAGTATTTT.

This clonotype appeared a few times. The rearrangement links TRBV29-1 to TRBJ2-3, with D unclear. Deletions cut 3 bases from V and 1 base from J, with 11 bases between. CDR3 length: 14 residues. Germline assignment: CDR1 SQVTM and CDR2 ANQGSEA. The CDR3 here is CSVDQNWGTDTQYF. The CDR3 DNA is TGCAGCGTTGATCAAAATTGGGGCACAGATACGCAGTATTTT.

CDR3 sequence reads: CASSQGLTEKLFF. CDR3 DNA: TGTGCCAGCAGCCAGGGACTTACGGAAAAACTGTTTTTT. The rearrangement uses TRBV5-5 and TRBJ1-4; tentatively, D is TRBD1 (5 bases). Germline assignment: CDR1 SGHKS and CDR2 YYEKEE (reference sequence). The CDR3 covers 13 residues. V shed 4 bases and J shed 8 bases, with 12 bases lying between them.

The V gene is TRBV11-3, the J gene TRBJ1-1; D is possibly TRBD1 (5 bases). Germline V gives CDR1 SGHNT, CDR2 YENEEA. CDR3 length: 15 amino acids. V was clipped by 5 bases and J by 2 bases, with 15 bases between them. The CDR3 spells CASSLSVQGNTEAFF. The CDR3 DNA reads TGTGCCAGCAGCCTGAGCGTCCAGGGAAACACTGAAGCTTTCTTT.

The chain joins TRBV21-1 to TRBJ2-3; no check of the table's D call, TRBD1, against the DNA was made. TRBV21-1 is recorded as a pseudogene. The CDR3 is 16 amino acids. The CDR3 loop reads CASRGHRDRSTDTQYF. The CDR3 region has the DNA TGTGCCAGCAGGGGACACAGGGACCGATCCACAGATACGCAGTATTTT.

The chain combines TRBV20-1 with TRBJ2-7; D possibly uses TRBD1 or TRBD2 (5 bases each). From germline, CDR1 is DFQATT and CDR2 SNEGSKA (reference sequence). This CDR3 region has 13 residues. V lost 2 bases to trimming and J lost 3 bases, with 11 bases between them. The CDR3 nucleotides are TGCAGTGCTAGATCGGGACCAAGCTACGAGCAGTACTTC. Translation gives CSARSGPSYEQYF.

The rearrangement uses TRBV10-2 and TRBJ2-1; perhaps TRBD1 as D (6 bases). Germline V gene data show CDR1 as WSHSY and CDR2 as SAAADI. V dropped 3 bases and J dropped 8 bases, with 11 bases sitting between them. The CDR3 contains 13 residues. As DNA, the CDR3 is TGCGCCAGCAGTGATCAGGGGCGGGATGAGCAGTTCTTC. As protein: CASSDQGRDEQFF.

V and J are TRBV4-1 and TRBJ1-5; the match to TRBD1 covers 9 bases. Germline loops: CDR1 MGHRA, CDR2 YSYEKL. Trimming removed 1 base from V and 2 bases from J; junction bases left unmatched: 6. The CDR3 contains 17 residues. The CDR3 sequence: CASSQGPRTGGNQPQHF. CDR3 sequence (DNA): TGCGCCAGCAGCCAAGGTCCGAGGACAGGGGGCAATCAGCCCCAGCATTTT.

The chain's CDR3 is CASSYLGKAFF. For the CDR3, the DNA is TGTGCCAGCAGTTATCTCGGAAAAGCTTTCTTT. This sequence joins TRBV6-5 and TRBJ1-1; no clear D gene. From germline, CDR1 is MNHEY and CDR2 SVGAGI. V was clipped by 3 bases and J by 9 bases, with 8 bases between them. The length of the CDR3 is 11 residues.

The chain combines TRBV5-5 with TRBJ2-5; D tentatively fits TRBD1 or TRBD2 (6 bases each). Germline assignment: CDR1 SGHKS and CDR2 YYEKEE (reference sequence). The CDR3 length is 15 residues. The ends were cut back, 0 bases at V and 4 bases at J, with 13 bases in the middle. This CDR3 is CASSLVGGLGETQYF. The CDR3 DNA reads TGTGCCAGCAGCTTGGTGGGGGGCCTAGGAGAGACCCAGTACTTC.

V usage is TRBV6-6 and J usage is TRBJ1-2; D is unresolved. V lost 8 bases and J 3 bases, leaving 13 bases between the germline ends. The CDR3 length is 13 residues. Germline V gene lookup returns CDR1 MNHNY and CDR2 SVGAGI (reference sequence). The CDR3, as DNA: TGTGCCAGCTACTCATCTACTGACTATGGCTACACCTTC. This gives the protein CASYSSTDYGYTF.

This chain joins TRBV5-1 and TRBJ2-3, with 9 bases lining up with TRBD1. J was trimmed by 6 bases and V by 1 base; bases with no gene match: 3. The germline V gene has CDR1 SGHRS and CDR2 YFSETQ. CDR3 length: 14 residues. The CDR3 nucleotides are TGCGCCAGCAGCTTGACAGGGGGCCAGGATACGCAGTATTTT. Encoded protein: CASSLTGGQDTQYF.

The sample holds a few counts of this clonotype. The chain couples TRBV6-1 to TRBJ2-3; D unclear. CDR1 and CDR2 (germline): MNHNS, SASEGT. The CDR3 contains 13 residues. The germline V and J ends were trimmed by 4 bases and 4 bases, with 9 bases remaining between them. The CDR3 DNA reads as TGTGCCAGCAGTGTCACCCTCCCAGATACGCAGTATTTT. Protein: CASSVTLPDTQYF.

This clonotype was found a few times. The V and J genes are TRBV5-1 and TRBJ1-2; D not resolved. This CDR3 comprises 13 residues. The germline V gene encodes CDR1 SGHRS and CDR2 YFSETQ. Trimming took off 2 bases at V and 4 bases at J, with 9 bases between the two ends. In DNA, the CDR3 is TGCGCCAGCAGCTTAGCGGACGGCTATGGCTACACCTTC. It specifies CASSLADGYGYTF.

The gene calls are TRBV20-1 and TRBJ2-1; 10 nucleotides line up with TRBD2. Germline loops: CDR1 DFQATT, CDR2 SNEGSKA (reference sequence). The length of the CDR3 is 14 residues. After removal of 6 bases from V and 4 bases from J, the junction contained 6 bases not matched to a gene. In nucleotides, the CDR3 is TGCAGTGCACAGCGGGGGGGCACGTACAATGAGCAGTTCTTC. This sequence encodes CSAQRGGTYNEQFF.

The chain couples TRBV20-1 to TRBJ2-1; 11 bases align to TRBD2. Germline values: CDR1 DFQATT, CDR2 SNEGSKA (reference sequence). V shed 3 bases and J 10 bases; nucleotides not matched to a gene: 5. This CDR3 contains 13 residues. The CDR3 sequence: CSASSTSGVEQFF. The CDR3 DNA sequence: TGCAGTGCTAGTTCGACTAGCGGGGTGGAGCAGTTCTTC.